Reported below is one T cell receptor beta chain. These data come from a study of regulatory T cells in long-lasting Graves disease. Library construction for TCR beta used iRepertoire HTBI primers and Arm-PCR of CDR3 regions. TCRdb called the multiplex PCR reads again in MiXCR, with one record for every CDR3 protein. In the table there are approximately 470,000 distinct CDR3 sequences, 15% to 20% of which are singletons. Specified time point: newly diagnosed GD, antithyroid drugs for less than 3 months. Making the TCR library involved RNA that had been extracted from PBMCs. Diagnoses of Graves' disease were made by American Thyroid Association guidelines. The data were also submitted as part of a second study, on T cells in Graves' hyperthyroidism and ophthalmopathy. That paper states: The HTBI set primed first-round TCR CDR3 RT-PCR.

This receptor was obtained from a man between 35 and 55 years old with Graves disease. The material sequenced was peripheral blood mononuclear cells (PBMCs), taken at new diagnosis, from a patient treated with antithyroid drugs.

The CDR3 reads CASSLLLAGNTGELFF. For the CDR3, the DNA is TGTGCCAGCAGTTTATTACTAGCGGGAAACACCGGGGAGCTGTTTTTT. The chain combines TRBV27 with TRBJ2-2; 10 nucleotides match TRBD2. CDR1 MNHEY and CDR2 SMNVEV come from the germline V gene (reference sequence). This CDR3 is 16 amino acids long. V lost 1 base to trimming and J lost 2 bases; unmatched junction nucleotides: 1.